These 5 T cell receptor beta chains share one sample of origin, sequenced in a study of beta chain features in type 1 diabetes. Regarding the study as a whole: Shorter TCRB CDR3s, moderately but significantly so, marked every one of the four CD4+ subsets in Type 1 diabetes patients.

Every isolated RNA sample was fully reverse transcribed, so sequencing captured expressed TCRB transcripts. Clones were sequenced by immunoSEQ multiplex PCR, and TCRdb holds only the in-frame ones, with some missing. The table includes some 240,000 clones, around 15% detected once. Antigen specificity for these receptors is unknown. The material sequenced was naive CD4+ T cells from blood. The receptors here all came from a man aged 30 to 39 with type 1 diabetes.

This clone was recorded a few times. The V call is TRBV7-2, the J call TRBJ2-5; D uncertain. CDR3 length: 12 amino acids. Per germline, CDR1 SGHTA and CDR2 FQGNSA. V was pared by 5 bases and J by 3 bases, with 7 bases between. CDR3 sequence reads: CASSQGKETQYF. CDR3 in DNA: TGTGCCAGCAGCCAAGGAAAAGAGACCCAGTACTTC.

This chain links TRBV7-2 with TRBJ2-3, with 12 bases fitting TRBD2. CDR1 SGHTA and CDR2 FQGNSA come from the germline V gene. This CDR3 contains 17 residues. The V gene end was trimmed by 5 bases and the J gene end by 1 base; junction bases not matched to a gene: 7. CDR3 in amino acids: CASSPERTSGGTDTQYF. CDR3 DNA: TGTGCCAGCAGCCCGGAAAGGACTAGCGGGGGCACAGATACGCAGTATTTT. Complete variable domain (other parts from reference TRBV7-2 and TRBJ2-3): GAGVSQSPSNKVTEKGKDVELRCDPISGHTALYWYRQSLGQGLEFLIYFQGNSAPDKSGLPSDRFSAERTGGSVSTLTIQRTQQEDSAVYLCASSPERTSGGTDTQYFGPGTRLTVL.

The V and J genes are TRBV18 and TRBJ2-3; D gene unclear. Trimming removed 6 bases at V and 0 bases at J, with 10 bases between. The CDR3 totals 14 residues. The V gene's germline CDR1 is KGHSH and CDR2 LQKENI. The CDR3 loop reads CASSPSRSTDTQYF. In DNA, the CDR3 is TGTGCCAGCTCCCCATCAAGGAGCACAGATACGCAGTATTTT.

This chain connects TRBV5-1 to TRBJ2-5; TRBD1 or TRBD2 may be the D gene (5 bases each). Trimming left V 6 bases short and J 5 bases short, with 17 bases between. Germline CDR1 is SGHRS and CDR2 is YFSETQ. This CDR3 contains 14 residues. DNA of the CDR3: TGCGCCAGCAATCGGATGGGGGTTTCGGAGACCCAGTACTTC. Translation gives CASNRMGVSETQYF. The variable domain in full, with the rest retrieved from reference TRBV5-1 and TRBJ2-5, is KAGVTQTPRYLIKTRGQQVTLSCSPISGHRSVSWYQQTPGQGLQFLFEYFSETQRNKGNFPGRFSGRQFSNSRSEMNVSTLELGDSALYLCASNRMGVSETQYFGPGTRLLVL.

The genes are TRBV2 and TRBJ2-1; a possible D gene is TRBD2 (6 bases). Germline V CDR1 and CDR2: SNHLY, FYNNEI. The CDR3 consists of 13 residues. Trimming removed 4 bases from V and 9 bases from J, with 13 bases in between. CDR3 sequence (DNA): TGTGCCAGCAGTGTCGATTCCGGGGGTGAGCAGTTCTTC. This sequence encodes CASSVDSGGEQFF.